These 32 T cell receptor beta chains came from one sample sequenced in a study of shared clonotypes between healthy human individuals. Assay: immunoSEQ multiplex PCR; the TCRdb copy retains only in-frame clones and omits some. Of about 1.1 million clones in the sample, approximately 75% are singletons; the top ten hold approximately 0.9%. Sequencing was done on a sample of memory CD4+ T cells from PBMCs. Subset noted: CD45RA-negative fraction. The receptors stem from a man between 18 and 29 years old in good health. Some clones in this sample may be carry-over from other donors' samples.

The rearrangement uses TRBV5-1 and TRBJ2-1; TRBD1 agrees at 7 bases. CDR1 and CDR2 (germline): SGHRS, YFSETQ. The CDR3 spans 14 residues. The V gene end was trimmed by 5 bases and the J gene end by 7 bases; junction bases not matched to a gene: 9. The CDR3 reads CASRGQGVRNEQFF. In nucleotides, the CDR3 is TGCGCCAGCAGAGGGCAGGGGGTAAGGAATGAGCAGTTCTTC.

This rearrangement joins TRBV11-2 to TRBJ2-5, with D possibly TRBD1 on 5 matching bases. This CDR3 is 18 amino acids long. V lost 1 base and J lost 4, with 22 bases in between. CDR1 is SGHAT, CDR2 FQNNGV, per germline. The CDR3 DNA sequence: TGTGCCAGCAGCTTAGGCTTCCTTGCGCAGGGTGTCCTAGAGACCCAGTACTTC. Its translation is CASSLGFLAQGVLETQYF.

The chain links TRBV5-8 to TRBJ1-1; D might be TRBD1 (5 bases). Looked up from germline, CDR1 is SGHTS and CDR2 is YDEGEE. Trimming shortened V by 1 base and J by 7 bases, and 14 bases separated the two germline ends. This CDR3 region has 14 residues. Written as DNA, the CDR3 is TGTGCCAGCAGCTTGACAGGAACGCCCAGTGAAGCTTTCTTT. Protein product: CASSLTGTPSEAFF.

CDR3 loop: CASSLAEGDIQYF. Written as DNA, the CDR3 is TGCGCCAGCAGCTTGGCCGAGGGGGACATTCAGTACTTC. The chain uses TRBV5-1 and TRBJ2-4; tentatively, D is TRBD1 (6 bases). The CDR3 has 13 amino acids. The V end lost 0 bases, the J end lost 8 bases, and 9 bases lay between the germline ends. Germline V gene data show CDR1 as SGHRS and CDR2 as YFSETQ.

The chain employs TRBV7-6 and TRBJ2-6, with a possible D match to TRBD2 (5 bases). The V end lost 1 base, the J end lost 0 bases, and 7 bases lay between the germline ends. The length of the CDR3 is 16 residues. Germline assignment: CDR1 SGHVS and CDR2 FNYEAQ. CDR3 DNA sequence: TGTGCCAGCAGCTTAGAGCGGAGCTCTGGGGCCAACGTCCTGACTTTC. Protein product: CASSLERSSGANVLTF. Full variable domain (missing parts from reference TRBV7-6 and TRBJ2-6): GAGVSQSPRYKVTKRGQDVALRCDPISGHVSLYWYRQALGQGPEFLTYFNYEAQQDKSGLPNDRFSAERPEGSISTLTIQRTEQRDSAMYRCASSLERSSGANVLTFGAGSRLTVL.

To note about this clone: Since a much larger clone is just one base distant, this may be a read error. The chain recombines TRBV29-1 with TRBJ2-5, with D maybe TRBD2 (6 bases). Per the germline V gene, CDR1 is SQVTM and CDR2 is ANQGSEA. CDR3 length: 14 amino acids. CDR3 residues: CSAEERAHQEAQYF. The CDR3, as DNA: TGCAGCGCCGAGGAGCGGGCCCACCAAGAGGCCCAGTACTTC.

This rearrangement joins TRBV28 to TRBJ1-1, with 7 bases that match TRBD1. Trimming took 3 bases from V and 5 from J; bases not matched to a gene: 6. The CDR3 runs to 14 residues. Germline CDR1 is MDHEN and CDR2 is SYDVKM. In nucleotides, the CDR3 is TGTGCCAGCAGTTTTGACAGGGTGGGAACTGAAGCTTTCTTT. Its translation: CASSFDRVGTEAFF.

Ten or more counts support this clone. This chain links TRBV27 with TRBJ2-7, with 7 positions matching TRBD1. There are 16 residues in the CDR3. The germline V gene has CDR1 MNHEY and CDR2 SMNVEV (reference sequence). V was clipped by 6 bases and J by 3 bases; unmatched bases: 14. The CDR3 sequence: CASRPWGTGTVYEQYF. The DNA of the CDR3 is TGTGCCAGCAGACCCTGGGGCACCGGGACAGTCTACGAGCAGTACTTC.

The V call is TRBV9, the J call TRBJ2-2, with D unresolved. V was clipped by 1 base and J by 1 base, with 5 bases between them. Germline V gives CDR1 SGDLS, CDR2 YYNGEE. The CDR3 is 14 amino acids. The CDR3 sequence is CASSVNLNTGELFF. CDR3 sequence (DNA): TGTGCCAGCAGCGTAAACCTGAACACCGGGGAGCTGTTTTTT. Complete variable domain (other parts from reference TRBV9 and TRBJ2-2): DSGVTQTPKHLITATGQRVTLRCSPRSGDLSVYWYQQSLDQGLQFLIQYYNGEERAKGNILERFSAQQFPDLHSELNLSSLELGDSALYFCASSVNLNTGELFFGEGSRLTVL.

This clone was recorded a few times. The chain employs TRBV15 and TRBJ1-2, with no clear D. This CDR3 comprises 15 residues. Per germline, CDR1 LNHNV and CDR2 YYDKDF (reference sequence). Trimming pared 0 bases from V and 4 bases from J, leaving 12 bases between. The DNA for the CDR3 is TGTGCCACCAGCAGAGATGCTTCGGCAGGCTATGGCTACACCTTC. It specifies CATSRDASAGYGYTF.

This sequence joins TRBV7-2 and TRBJ2-5; D is perhaps TRBD1 or TRBD2 (5 bases each). The CDR3 covers 16 residues. Looked up from germline, CDR1 is SGHTA and CDR2 is FQGNSA. Trimming pared 0 bases from V and 5 bases from J, leaving 16 bases between. The CDR3 is CASSLALGTGMETQYF. Here the CDR3 DNA reads TGTGCCAGCAGCTTAGCGCTGGGGACCGGTATGGAGACCCAGTACTTC. Drawing the rest from reference TRBV7-2 and TRBJ2-5, the complete variable domain is GAGVSQSPSNKVTEKGKDVELRCDPISGHTALYWYRQSLGQGLEFLIYFQGNSAPDKSGLPSDRFSAERTGGSVSTLTIQRTQQEDSAVYLCASSLALGTGMETQYFGPGTRLLVL.

The chain combines TRBV5-1 with TRBJ2-1; 8 nucleotides match TRBD1. CDR1 SGHRS and CDR2 YFSETQ come from the germline V gene. CDR3 length: 16 residues. V dropped 1 base and J dropped 7; count of bases not matched to a gene: 10. CDR3 sequence: CASSLRSGQGSNEQFF. The CDR3 DNA is TGCGCCAGCAGCTTGCGGTCCGGACAGGGAAGTAATGAGCAGTTCTTC.

V gene TRBV5-1 combines with J gene TRBJ2-7; TRBD1 or TRBD2 may be the D gene (5 bases each). Trimming shortened V by 4 bases and J by 0 bases, and 14 bases separated the two germline ends. CDR3 length: 15 residues. Germline V gene data show CDR1 as SGHRS and CDR2 as YFSETQ. The CDR3 sequence: CASSPERGVSYEQYF. The CDR3 DNA reads TGCGCCAGCAGCCCGGAGAGGGGAGTCTCCTACGAGCAGTACTTC.

The gene calls are TRBV5-4 and TRBJ2-7; the D gene is possibly TRBD1 (5 bases). The V end was cut by 1 base, the J end by 5 bases, with 10 bases between. This CDR3 comprises 13 residues. Germline loops: CDR1 SGHNT, CDR2 YYREEE (reference sequence). CDR3 protein: CASSLYGADEQYF. The CDR3 nucleotides are TGTGCCAGCAGCTTGTATGGGGCTGACGAGCAGTACTTC.

This chain joins TRBV9 and TRBJ1-2; D gene uncertain. Germline V lookup: CDR1 SGDLS, CDR2 YYNGEE. This CDR3 is built from 15 residues. The V and J ends lost 1 base and 2 bases respectively, with 12 bases between them. This chain's CDR3 is CASSVNPEENYGYTF. CDR3 DNA sequence: TGTGCCAGCAGCGTAAACCCGGAAGAAAACTATGGCTACACCTTC. Complete variable domain (other parts from reference TRBV9 and TRBJ1-2): DSGVTQTPKHLITATGQRVTLRCSPRSGDLSVYWYQQSLDQGLQFLIQYYNGEERAKGNILERFSAQQFPDLHSELNLSSLELGDSALYFCASSVNPEENYGYTFGSGTRLTVV.

About this clone itself: In the same sample, other DNA sequences code for this CDR3. The chain is built from TRBV28 and TRBJ1-2; 9 nucleotides match TRBD1. V dropped 3 bases and J dropped 4; count of bases not matched to a gene: 3. Germline-derived CDR1 and CDR2 are MDHEN and SYDVKM. The CDR3 spans 14 residues. CDR3 region: CASSLTGGGYGYTF. CDR3 sequence (DNA): TGTGCCAGCAGTTTGACAGGGGGGGGCTATGGCTACACCTTC.

The count of this clone is one. The CDR3 DNA is TGTGCCAGCAGCCCGCGACAGGGGGCTCGGGAGCAGTACTTC. Translation gives CASSPRQGAREQYF. The rearrangement uses TRBV14 and TRBJ2-7; the match to TRBD1 covers 10 bases. The junction had 7 bases not matched to a gene; V was cut back by 4 bases and J by 7 bases. CDR1 and CDR2 (germline): SGHDN, FVKESK. The CDR3 covers 14 residues.

This clone occurred a few times. The rearrangement uses TRBV11-2 and TRBJ2-7; the D is unclear. CDR3 size: 13 residues. CDR1 and CDR2 (germline): SGHAT, FQNNGV. V was trimmed by 1 base and J by 6 bases, leaving 10 bases between them. CDR3 DNA sequence: TGTGCCAGCAGCTTAGCTTCGCACGCCGAGCAGTACTTC. It translates to CASSLASHAEQYF. Combining the CDR3 with reference TRBV11-2 and TRBJ2-7 gives the whole variable domain EAGVAQSPRYKIIEKRQSVAFWCNPISGHATLYWYQQILGQGPKLLIQFQNNGVVDDSQLPKDRFSAERLKGVDSTLKIQPAKLEDSAVYLCASSLASHAEQYFGPGTRLTVT.

This clone turned up a few times. V gene TRBV30 combines with J gene TRBJ2-7, with 7 bases aligning to TRBD1. This CDR3 has 13 amino acids. The germline V gene has CDR1 GTSNPN and CDR2 SVGIG (reference sequence). V was pared by 0 bases and J by 3 bases, with 2 bases of the junction left unmatched. CDR3 loop: CAWSVQGIYEQYF. DNA for the CDR3: TGTGCCTGGAGTGTACAGGGGATCTACGAGCAGTACTTC.

This chain joins TRBV28 and TRBJ2-4; the D gene is possibly TRBD2 (6 bases). This CDR3 is built from 15 residues. Trimming removed 8 bases from V and 0 bases from J, with 14 bases in between. Germline assignment: CDR1 MDHEN and CDR2 SYDVKM. The DNA for the CDR3 is TGTGCCAGCCACGTCGGCGGGGTAGCCAAAAACATTCAGTACTTC. Its protein product is CASHVGGVAKNIQYF.

This chain links TRBV11-3 with TRBJ2-7, with TRBD2 as a possible D gene (6 bases). Looked up from germline, CDR1 is SGHNT and CDR2 is YENEEA. The CDR3 runs to 12 residues. Trimming took off 5 bases at V and 6 bases at J, with 11 bases between the two ends. CDR3 DNA: TGTGCCAGCAGCCGGTGGCGGGGCGAGCAGTACTTC. It translates to CASSRWRGEQYF.

This clone was observed many times. This sample also contains other DNA sequences that code for the same CDR3. V and J are TRBV18 and TRBJ1-1; D ambiguous. The CDR3 is 15 residues long. V was pared by 1 base and J by 1 base, with 10 bases between. CDR1 and CDR2 (germline): KGHSH, LQKENI. CDR3: CASSPREGRNTEAFF. DNA for the CDR3: TGTGCCAGCTCACCACGGGAGGGTCGGAACACTGAAGCTTTCTTT.

V gene TRBV28 combines with J gene TRBJ1-2; the D is unclear. The CDR3 has 15 amino acids. V was trimmed by 3 bases and J by 2 bases, leaving 13 bases between them. Germline assignment: CDR1 MDHEN and CDR2 SYDVKM. The CDR3 is CASSFYSRANYGYTF. As DNA, the CDR3 is TGTGCCAGCAGTTTTTACAGCCGGGCCAACTATGGCTACACCTTC.

The rearrangement links TRBV7-9 to TRBJ2-4; D not resolved. The CDR3 sequence is 15 residues long. CDR1 is SEHNR and CDR2 is FQNEAQ in the germline V gene (reference sequence). Trimming took off 6 bases at V and 0 bases at J, with 12 bases between the two ends. The CDR3 sequence is CASRTRILAKNIQYF. CDR3 DNA: TGTGCCAGCAGGACCCGAATACTAGCCAAAAACATTCAGTACTTC.

This rearrangement joins TRBV6-7 to TRBJ2-2; 10 bases fit TRBD2. TRBV6-7 is an ORF, with its function uncertain. The CDR3 consists of 14 residues. The trim removed 7 bases at V and 5 bases at J, leaving 4 bases unmatched. In DNA form, the CDR3 reads TGTGCCAGCACCCTAGCGGGAGTAACCGGGGAGCTGTTTTTT. Residues: CASTLAGVTGELFF.

The chain is built from TRBV15 and TRBJ2-3; D is unclear. CDR3 length: 12 amino acids. Germline V gene lookup returns CDR1 LNHNV and CDR2 YYDKDF (reference sequence). The V end was cut by 1 base, the J end by 5 bases, with 4 bases between. The CDR3 is CATSRGGDTQYF. The DNA for the CDR3 is TGTGCCACCAGCAGAGGAGGAGATACGCAGTATTTT.

The rearrangement links TRBV9 to TRBJ2-1, with 7 bases matching TRBD2. Germline values: CDR1 SGDLS, CDR2 YYNGEE. The CDR3 is 16 amino acids. The junction had 10 bases not matched to a gene; V was cut back by 7 bases and J by 0 bases. This CDR3 is CASSVGRTSSYNEQFF. DNA of the CDR3: TGTGCCAGCTCCGTAGGGCGGACTAGCTCCTACAATGAGCAGTTCTTC.

The chain uses TRBV30 and TRBJ1-2; the D gene is possibly TRBD1 (5 bases). Between the trimmed V and J ends, which lost 1 base and 4 bases, there was a span of 22 bases. The germline V gene encodes CDR1 GTSNPN and CDR2 SVGIG (reference sequence). The CDR3 is 17 residues long. The chain's CDR3 is CAWSEGARRNPLYGYTF. The CDR3 DNA reads as TGTGCCTGGAGTGAAGGGGCGCGTAGGAATCCCCTCTATGGCTACACCTTC.

The V gene is TRBV19, the J gene TRBJ1-4; D remains unclear. The CDR3 length is 13 residues. Germline V gives CDR1 LNHDA, CDR2 SQIVND (reference sequence). The V end was cut by 8 bases, the J end by 8 bases, with 15 bases between. The CDR3 DNA reads TGTGCCAGTTCCACTGGATTCGTCGAAAAACTGTTTTTT. This sequence encodes CASSTGFVEKLFF.

The V call is TRBV6-5, the J call TRBJ2-7; 7 positions agree with TRBD1. Germline CDR1 MNHEY, CDR2 SVGAGI. The CDR3 runs to 12 residues. With V trimmed by 5 bases and J by 5 bases, 3 bases remained unmatched. Here the CDR3 DNA reads TGTGCCAGCAGTCGACAGGGCCACGAGCAGTACTTC. Residues: CASSRQGHEQYF.

The chain's CDR3 is CASSFSSAQGTKNIQYF. CDR3 DNA: TGTGCCAGCAGTTTCTCATCCGCCCAGGGCACCAAAAACATTCAGTACTTC. The chain recombines TRBV27 with TRBJ2-4, with TRBD1 as a possible D gene (5 bases). CDR1 is MNHEY and CDR2 is SMNVEV in the germline V gene (reference sequence). The CDR3 runs to 17 residues. Trimming took 3 bases from V and 2 from J, leaving 17 bases between them.

The genes are TRBV5-1 and TRBJ2-3; the match to TRBD2 covers 7 bases. This CDR3 comprises 15 residues. Germline V CDR1 and CDR2: SGHRS, YFSETQ. The junction had 6 bases not matched to a gene; V was cut back by 4 bases and J by 1 base. CDR3 nucleotides: TGCGCCAGCAGCCTCGGACTAGGGGGCACAGATACGCAGTATTTT. Its translation is CASSLGLGGTDTQYF.